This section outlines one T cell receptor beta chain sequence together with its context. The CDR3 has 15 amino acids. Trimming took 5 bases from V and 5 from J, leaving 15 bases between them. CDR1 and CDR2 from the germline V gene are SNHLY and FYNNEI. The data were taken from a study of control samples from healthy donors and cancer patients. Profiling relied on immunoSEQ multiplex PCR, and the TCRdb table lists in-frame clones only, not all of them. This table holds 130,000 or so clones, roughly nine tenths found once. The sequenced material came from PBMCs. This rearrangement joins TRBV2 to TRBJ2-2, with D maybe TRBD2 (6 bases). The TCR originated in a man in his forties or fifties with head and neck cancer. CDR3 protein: CASSRDSPITGELFF. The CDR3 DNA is TGTGCCAGCAGTCGGGACTCACCAATTACCGGGGAGCTGTTTTTT.